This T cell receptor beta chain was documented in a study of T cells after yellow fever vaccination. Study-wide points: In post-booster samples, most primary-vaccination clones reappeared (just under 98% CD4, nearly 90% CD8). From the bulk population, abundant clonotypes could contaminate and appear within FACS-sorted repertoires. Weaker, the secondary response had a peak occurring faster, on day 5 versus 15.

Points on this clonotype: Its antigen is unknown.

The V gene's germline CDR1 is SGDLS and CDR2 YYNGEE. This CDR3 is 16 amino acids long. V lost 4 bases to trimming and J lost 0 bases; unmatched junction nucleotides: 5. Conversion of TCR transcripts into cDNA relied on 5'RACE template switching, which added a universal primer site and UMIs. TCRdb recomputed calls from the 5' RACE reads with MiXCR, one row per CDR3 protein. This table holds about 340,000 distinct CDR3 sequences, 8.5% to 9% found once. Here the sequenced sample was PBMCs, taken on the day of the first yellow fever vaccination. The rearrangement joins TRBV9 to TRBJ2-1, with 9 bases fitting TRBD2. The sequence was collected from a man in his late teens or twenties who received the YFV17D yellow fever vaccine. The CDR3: CASSLAGHSSYNEQFF. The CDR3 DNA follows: TGTGCCAGCAGCCTAGCGGGGCACAGCTCCTACAATGAGCAGTTCTTC.